One and the same sample provided the 24 T cell receptor beta chains below, sequenced in a study of T cell changes during pregnancy in multiple sclerosis. Some clones are missing from TCRdb's copy, which holds only in-frame ones; the method was immunoSEQ multiplex PCR. The sample records under 95,000 clones, 75% to 95% being singletons. Specimen: CD4+ T cells from peripheral blood mononuclear cells, collected before pregnancy. These receptors came from a female donor with multiple sclerosis, enrolled in a pregnancy study.

The J gene is TRBJ2-3, the V gene TRBV5-1; D may be TRBD2 (5 bases). V dropped 0 bases and J dropped 6 bases, with 17 bases sitting between them. Looked up from germline, CDR1 is SGHRS and CDR2 is YFSETQ. The CDR3 length is 16 residues. The CDR3 sequence is CASSLVGMGNGDTQYF. Written as DNA, the CDR3 is TGCGCCAGCAGCTTGGTCGGGATGGGAAACGGGGATACGCAGTATTTT.

Here the CDR3 reads CASRGLVQETQYF. The CDR3 nucleotides are TGCGCCAGCAGAGGACTGGTACAAGAGACCCAGTACTTC. The chain uses TRBV10-1 and TRBJ2-5, with D possibly TRBD2 on 5 matching bases. Germline lookup yields CDR1 WNHNN and CDR2 SYGVQD (reference sequence). This CDR3 comprises 13 residues. V shed 6 bases and J shed 2 bases, with 10 bases lying between them.

The rearrangement uses TRBV4-1 and TRBJ2-3, with a possible D match to TRBD2 (5 bases). Germline CDR1 MGHRA, CDR2 YSYEKL. This CDR3 has 17 amino acids. V lost 1 base, J lost 2 bases, and 16 bases lay in between. DNA for the CDR3: TGCGCCAGCAGCCAAGCTGACGGGAAAAAGTCCACAGATACGCAGTATTTT. Translating gives CASSQADGKKSTDTQYF.

V gene TRBV19 combines with J gene TRBJ2-1; TRBD2 might be the D (6 bases). Germline V gives CDR1 LNHDA, CDR2 SQIVND (reference sequence). V was pared by 8 bases and J by 7 bases, with 18 bases between. The CDR3 extends over 14 amino acids. CDR3 in amino acids: CASARDFGLNEQFF. In nucleotides, the CDR3 is TGTGCCAGTGCCCGGGACTTCGGGCTGAATGAGCAGTTCTTC.

Comments on this clone: The same CDR3 can be traced to other DNA sequences in this sample. The V and J genes are TRBV5-1 and TRBJ1-5; 8 bases fit TRBD1. Germline values: CDR1 SGHRS, CDR2 YFSETQ. CDR3 length: 14 residues. V was pared by 4 bases and J by 6 bases, with 6 bases of the junction left unmatched. The CDR3: CASSLGQGSQPQHF. The CDR3 DNA reads as TGCGCCAGCAGCCTCGGACAGGGAAGTCAGCCCCAGCATTTT.

The chain recombines TRBV18 with TRBJ2-3, with TRBD1 matching 9 bases. Germline V CDR1 and CDR2: KGHSH, LQKENI. After removal of 3 bases from V and 4 bases from J, the junction contained 5 bases not matched to a gene. The CDR3 is 15 amino acids. This chain's CDR3 is CASSPGQGIADTQYF. The CDR3 region has the DNA TGTGCCAGCTCACCTGGACAGGGGATTGCAGATACGCAGTATTTT.

The chain has TRBV5-1 and TRBJ2-3; TRBD2 agrees at 7 bases. The J segment lost 3 bases and the V segment lost 1 base, leaving 5 bases of the junction unmatched. Germline V gene data show CDR1 as SGHRS and CDR2 as YFSETQ. This CDR3 is 15 amino acids long. CDR3: CASSLRAGVTDTQYF. The CDR3 coding sequence is TGCGCCAGCAGCTTGAGGGCGGGAGTAACAGATACGCAGTATTTT.

This chain uses TRBV7-2 with TRBJ2-2, with TRBD1 identical over 7 bases. From germline, CDR1 is SGHTA and CDR2 FQGNSA. The CDR3 runs 16 residues. Trimming removed 7 bases from V and 4 bases from J; junction bases left unmatched: 12. CDR3 nucleotide sequence: TGTGCCAGCACCTACCCTAGAGGGGGCTTCACCGGGGAGCTGTTTTTT. As protein: CASTYPRGGFTGELFF.

The chain couples TRBV25-1 to TRBJ1-1; 7 nucleotides line up with TRBD1. V shed 3 bases, J shed 7 bases, and the junction held 5 bases outside the gene matches. Germline V CDR1 and CDR2: MGHDK, SYGVNS. There are 13 residues in the CDR3. CDR3 in DNA: TGTGCCAGCAGTGACCTAGACAGGGATGAAGCTTTCTTT. Translated: CASSDLDRDEAFF.

This clone was seen once. The chain joins TRBV4-1 to TRBJ2-1; the match to TRBD2 covers 11 bases. Germline trimming cut 6 bases from V and 1 base from J; bases unmatched to any gene: 11. Germline CDR1 and CDR2: MGHRA and YSYEKL. This CDR3 is 18 amino acids long. DNA for the CDR3: TGCGCCAGCAGACGTATAGCGGGAGGGAACTATTCCTACAATGAGCAGTTCTTC. It is translated as CASRRIAGGNYSYNEQFF.

This chain links TRBV27 with TRBJ1-1, with 10 bases identical to TRBD1. The CDR3 length is 17 residues. V dropped 6 bases and J dropped 4; count of bases not matched to a gene: 14. CDR1 and CDR2 (germline): MNHEY, SMNVEV (reference sequence). The DNA of the CDR3 is TGTGCCAGCAGGACGATCGGGACAGGGGTTTTTTTCACTGAAGCTTTCTTT. Protein product: CASRTIGTGVFFTEAFF.

This sequence joins TRBV5-6 and TRBJ2-5, with a possible D match to TRBD2 (5 bases). The CDR3 totals 14 residues. CDR1 and CDR2 (germline): SGHDT, YYEEEE. V dropped 2 bases and J dropped 1 base, with 9 bases sitting between them. CDR3 protein: CASSLDGIQETQYF. CDR3 bases: TGTGCCAGCAGCTTAGACGGGATCCAAGAGACCCAGTACTTC.

The chain carries TRBV18 and TRBJ1-1; 7 bases map to TRBD1. There are 16 residues in the CDR3. The V gene's germline CDR1 is KGHSH and CDR2 LQKENI. The J segment lost 5 bases and the V segment lost 2 bases, leaving 11 bases of the junction unmatched. The chain's CDR3 is CASSPRTGEGWTEAFF. The CDR3 region has the DNA TGTGCCAGCTCACCAAGAACAGGGGAAGGATGGACTGAAGCTTTCTTT. The complete variable domain, with remaining parts taken from reference TRBV18 and TRBJ1-1, reads NAGVMQNPRHLVRRRGQEARLRCSPMKGHSHVYWYRQLPEEGLKFMVYLQKENIIDESGMPKERFSAEFPKEGPSILRIQQVVRGDSAAYFCASSPRTGEGWTEAFFGQGTRLTVV.

V and J are TRBV6-6 and TRBJ2-1; D perhaps matches TRBD2 (5 bases). Trimming cost V 1 base and J 5 bases, with 9 bases left between them. The CDR3 sequence is 14 residues long. The V gene's germline CDR1 is MNHNY and CDR2 SVGAGI (reference sequence). The CDR3 loop reads CASSYYGNDNEQFF. The DNA for the CDR3 is TGTGCCAGCAGTTACTACGGGAACGACAATGAGCAGTTCTTC.

The count of this clone is one. This chain connects TRBV18 to TRBJ1-5; TRBD1 might be the D (5 bases). In germline, CDR1 is KGHSH, CDR2 LQKENI. The CDR3 loop spans 16 amino acids. V was shortened by 1 base and J by 1 base, with 11 bases between the two germline ends. CDR3 region: CASSPLGQGSNQPQHF. The CDR3 DNA follows: TGTGCCAGCTCACCACTGGGCCAGGGAAGCAATCAGCCCCAGCATTTT. The variable domain in full, completed from reference TRBV18 and TRBJ1-5, reads NAGVMQNPRHLVRRRGQEARLRCSPMKGHSHVYWYRQLPEEGLKFMVYLQKENIIDESGMPKERFSAEFPKEGPSILRIQQVVRGDSAAYFCASSPLGQGSNQPQHFGDGTRLSIL.

The rearrangement links TRBV15 to TRBJ1-3; possibly TRBD1 for D (6 bases). This CDR3 is built from 17 residues. Germline V gene sequence: CDR1 LNHNV, CDR2 YYDKDF (reference sequence). Trimming shortened V by 3 bases and J by 3 bases, and 18 bases separated the two germline ends. The chain's CDR3 is CATSSSVGGIFGNTIYF. CDR3 bases: TGTGCCACCAGCAGCTCAGTAGGGGGAATTTTTGGAAACACCATATATTTT.

The chain recombines TRBV7-9 with TRBJ1-5; D call uncertain. CDR1 SEHNR and CDR2 FQNEAQ come from the germline V gene (reference sequence). V lost 6 bases and J lost 5, with 11 bases in between. The CDR3 runs to 13 residues. This CDR3 reads CASSTDADQPQHF. The CDR3 region has the DNA TGTGCCAGCAGTACAGATGCCGATCAGCCCCAGCATTTT.

The chain carries TRBV19 and TRBJ2-1; TRBD1 agrees at 9 bases. CDR1 LNHDA and CDR2 SQIVND come from the germline V gene (reference sequence). This CDR3 has 16 amino acids. J lost 4 bases, V lost 2 bases, and 6 bases had no gene match. CDR3 sequence reads: CASSILQGASYNEQFF. Written as DNA, the CDR3 is TGTGCCAGTAGTATATTACAGGGGGCTTCATACAATGAGCAGTTCTTC.

This clone was picked up a small number of times. The V gene is TRBV19, the J gene TRBJ1-5; tentative D call: TRBD1 (6 bases). Germline V gene sequence: CDR1 LNHDA, CDR2 SQIVND (reference sequence). The CDR3 covers 12 residues. Trimming stripped 8 bases from V and 11 bases from J, with 16 bases between. CDR3 bases: TGTGCCAGTGGGCCTAAGGGGGGGTCCCAGCATTTT. Protein product: CASGPKGGSQHF.

The chain carries TRBV18 and TRBJ1-1; TRBD1 agrees at 7 bases. The V gene end was trimmed by 0 bases and the J gene end by 1 base; junction bases not matched to a gene: 2. CDR3 length equals 15 residues. CDR1 KGHSH and CDR2 LQKENI come from the germline V gene. CDR3 protein: CASSPPTGRNTEAFF. DNA for the CDR3: TGTGCCAGCTCACCACCGACAGGGAGGAACACTGAAGCTTTCTTT.

The V and J genes are TRBV19 and TRBJ2-4; tentatively, D is TRBD2 (7 bases). Germline loops: CDR1 LNHDA, CDR2 SQIVND (reference sequence). Trimming cost V 2 bases and J 0 bases, with 14 bases left between them. This CDR3 has 17 amino acids. CDR3 sequence (DNA): TGTGCCAGTAGTATAAATCGGGGGGCCCAAGCCAAAAACATTCAGTACTTC. As protein: CASSINRGAQAKNIQYF.

The chain uses TRBV4-3 and TRBJ1-3; tentative D call: TRBD1 (5 bases). The CDR3 spans 18 residues. Germline V gene lookup returns CDR1 LGHNA and CDR2 YSLEER. V dropped 1 base and J dropped 1 base, with 17 bases sitting between them. The CDR3 DNA reads TGCGCCAGCAGCCAAGGTCCCCGACAGTCCAGATCTGGAAACACCATATATTTT. Protein: CASSQGPRQSRSGNTIYF.

The chain carries TRBV9 and TRBJ1-2, with D maybe TRBD1 (5 bases). Trimming removed 4 bases at V and 3 bases at J, with 19 bases between. From germline, CDR1 is SGDLS and CDR2 YYNGEE. The CDR3 length is 16 residues. CDR3 in DNA: TGTGCCAGCAGCCCAACCGGGTGGGGGGAATACTATGGCTACACCTTC. This translates into CASSPTGWGEYYGYTF.

This clone was observed a handful of times. The chain combines TRBV7-9 with TRBJ1-2; D uncertain. From germline, CDR1 is SEHNR and CDR2 FQNEAQ (reference sequence). The CDR3 contains 13 residues. The ends were cut back, 5 bases at V and 3 bases at J, with 10 bases in the middle. CDR3 in amino acids: CASSPTKDYGYTF. CDR3 DNA sequence: TGTGCCAGCAGCCCGACAAAAGACTATGGCTACACCTTC.